These T cell receptor beta chains were read from a single sample in a study of cytomegalovirus exposure and HLA in healthy donors. The repertoire was sequenced with immunoSEQ multiplex PCR; TCRdb's copy has only in-frame clones and lacks some. The sample records roughly 73,000 clones, 70% to 80% being singletons. The sequenced material came from PBMCs. Receptors were obtained from a man between 35 and 55 years old in good health and CMV-seronegative. Each CDR3 is given without its conserved first and last residue. Each record gives: V gene, J gene, CDR3 protein.

v_call: TRBV5-1; j_call: TRBJ2-7; cdr3_aa: ASSPGQLSYEQY
v_call: TRBV6-5; j_call: TRBJ2-2; cdr3_aa: ASSRNTGELF
v_call: TRBV6-6; j_call: TRBJ1-2; cdr3_aa: ASSNRDKSGYGYT
v_call: TRBV7-9; j_call: TRBJ1-1; cdr3_aa: SSSTVLNTEAF
v_call: TRBV4-3; j_call: TRBJ2-3; cdr3_aa: ASSLGTAYSTDTQY
v_call: TRBV29-1; j_call: TRBJ1-5; cdr3_aa: SVHQGYNQPQH
v_call: TRBV6-5; j_call: TRBJ1-4; cdr3_aa: ASAGLGGKLF
v_call: TRBV9; j_call: TRBJ1-4; cdr3_aa: ASSKAGGNEKLF
v_call: TRBV11-3; j_call: TRBJ1-1; cdr3_aa: ASSPGGNRNTEAF
v_call: TRBV7-6; j_call: TRBJ2-3; cdr3_aa: ASSPLRGGTDTQY
v_call: TRBV9; j_call: TRBJ2-7; cdr3_aa: ASSDGTGSTYEQY
v_call: TRBV9; j_call: TRBJ2-2; cdr3_aa: ASSERTGTGELF
v_call: TRBV5-4; j_call: TRBJ2-5; cdr3_aa: ASSLAETWDRRRQETQY
v_call: TRBV27; j_call: TRBJ2-2; cdr3_aa: ASSLGGSMAGELF
v_call: TRBV29-1; j_call: TRBJ1-5; cdr3_aa: SVYEQGSNQPQH
v_call: TRBV4-1; j_call: TRBJ2-5; cdr3_aa: ASSITPPTSGDETQY
v_call: TRBV18; j_call: TRBJ1-6; cdr3_aa: ASSLGQGAGNSPLH
v_call: TRBV7-3; j_call: TRBJ2-7; cdr3_aa: ASSPGQGTYEQY
v_call: TRBV14; j_call: TRBJ2-5; cdr3_aa: ASSQLGGGNQETQY
v_call: TRBV7-9; j_call: TRBJ1-2; cdr3_aa: ASSLVAEANYGYT
v_call: TRBV6-1; j_call: TRBJ2-3; cdr3_aa: ASSGYRGRTDTQY
v_call: TRBV9; j_call: TRBJ2-5; cdr3_aa: ASSVGVTDSQETQY
v_call: TRBV5-1; j_call: TRBJ1-6; cdr3_aa: ASTARTGVGNSPLH
v_call: TRBV4-2; j_call: TRBJ1-5; cdr3_aa: ASSQTQGNQPQH
v_call: TRBV5-1; j_call: .; cdr3_aa: ASSLSITGGAVYEQY
v_call: TRBV7-2; j_call: TRBJ1-3; cdr3_aa: ASSPSLSSGNTIY
v_call: TRBV7-9; j_call: TRBJ1-6; cdr3_aa: ASSSGGAVSNSPLH
v_call: TRBV5-1; j_call: TRBJ1-1; cdr3_aa: ASSLDRRNTEAF
v_call: TRBV4-3; j_call: TRBJ2-5; cdr3_aa: ASSQDWSDQETQY
v_call: TRBV29-1; j_call: TRBJ2-7; cdr3_aa: SVEGSPRDSSYEQY
v_call: TRBV10-3; j_call: TRBJ2-7; cdr3_aa: AISESEGAGSEQY
v_call: TRBV6-5; j_call: TRBJ1-2; cdr3_aa: ASSNHYRADYGYT
v_call: TRBV9; j_call: TRBJ2-3; cdr3_aa: ASSVEGSADTQY
v_call: TRBV5-4; j_call: TRBJ1-1; cdr3_aa: ASSWTGRETEAF
v_call: TRBV7-2; j_call: TRBJ2-1; cdr3_aa: ASSRQTRYNEQF
v_call: TRBV6-6; j_call: TRBJ1-1; cdr3_aa: ASTVNTEAF
v_call: TRBV5-8; j_call: TRBJ1-3; cdr3_aa: ASTTEGFSGNTIY
v_call: TRBV5-1; j_call: TRBJ2-7; cdr3_aa: ASSMTGGVYEQY
v_call: TRBV7-9; j_call: TRBJ2-2; cdr3_aa: ASLAGGWTNTGELF
v_call: TRBV27; j_call: TRBJ1-6; cdr3_aa: ASSQGVNSPLH
v_call: TRBV19; j_call: TRBJ1-5; cdr3_aa: ASIQGAGGNQPQH
v_call: TRBV7-2; j_call: TRBJ2-7; cdr3_aa: ASSQPPGQRTSYEQY
v_call: TRBV11-3; j_call: TRBJ2-7; cdr3_aa: ASSQGQGGGYEQY